This entry lists 30 T cell receptor beta chains sequenced from one sample in a study of T cells in women clearing cervical HPV infection. The table came from immunoSEQ multiplex PCR; TCRdb's copy has only in-frame clones and leaves some out. In all, the sample yields about 40,000 clones. The sample was blood buffy coat. The source of these receptors is a woman aged 18-70 years with a cervical HPV16 infection that either progressed to CIN3+ or cleared (not recorded which).

For this clone: With the read ending 3 residues before the CDR3 end, the germline J gene is used to fill in that end. The chain combines TRBV2 with TRBJ1-2, with TRBD1 identical over 7 bases. This CDR3 has 13 residues. CDR1 SNHLY and CDR2 FYNNEI come from the germline V gene. V lost 6 bases, J lost 3 bases, and 4 bases stayed unmatched. The CDR3 spells CASRGQSYYGYTF. Incomplete CDR3 DNA: TGTGCCAGCAGGGGACAGAGTTACTATGGC.

A note on this clone: The missing CDR3 end, 3 residues past where the read stops, is filled in from the germline J gene. The V and J genes are TRBV6-1 and TRBJ1-6, with 8 bases identical to TRBD1. J gave up 5 bases and V 2 bases, and 8 bases lay outside the gene matches. In germline, CDR1 is MNHNS, CDR2 SASEGT. The CDR3 sequence is 17 residues long. CDR3 residues: CASSENFVGQDNSPLHF. CDR3 DNA (partial): TGTGCCAGCAGTGAAAATTTCGTGGGACAGGATAATTCACCC.

With regard to this clone: The CDR3 end lies 3 residues beyond the end of the read and is filled in from the germline J gene. The chain employs TRBV19 and TRBJ2-3; D is perhaps TRBD1 (6 bases). Germline CDR1 is LNHDA and CDR2 is SQIVND (reference sequence). CDR3 size: 16 residues. CDR3 region: CASSGGSGLSNQPQYF. The CDR3 DNA, read in part, is TGTGCCAGTAGTGGGGGCTCGGGCCTAAGCAATCAGCCG.

As regards this clone: The read terminates 3 residues before the CDR3 end, so the remaining end is supplied by the germline J gene. V gene TRBV11-2 combines with J gene TRBJ1-6; TRBD1 aligns across 7 bases. This CDR3 is 15 amino acids long. Germline V gene sequence: CDR1 SGHAT, CDR2 FQNNGV. V lost 1 base, J lost 10 bases, and 7 bases stayed unmatched. CDR3 DNA (partial): TGTGCCAGCAGCTTAGGACAGGGTGTCCGGTCACCC. Residues: CASSLGQGVRSP. The full CDR3 protein is CASSLGQGVRSPLHF.

About this clone itself: The read ends 3 residues early relative to the CDR3; the germline J gene fills the gap. This chain uses TRBV14 with TRBJ2-1; perhaps TRBD1 as D (6 bases). The germline V gene encodes CDR1 SGHDN and CDR2 FVKESK. V was shortened by 0 bases and J by 8 bases, with 14 bases between the two germline ends. This CDR3 has 15 amino acids. This chain's CDR3 is CASSQDRAGEYEQFF. The CDR3 DNA, read in part, is TGTGCCAGCAGCCAAGATCGGGCAGGGGAATATGAG.

Details on this clone: With the read ending 3 residues before the CDR3 end, the germline J gene is used to fill in that end. The rearrangement uses TRBV7-6 and TRBJ2-1, with 10 bases identical to TRBD1. The germline gives CDR1 SGHVS, CDR2 FNYEAQ. The V gene end was trimmed by 5 bases and the J gene end by 8 bases; junction bases not matched to a gene: 6. The length of the CDR3 is 14 residues. Incomplete CDR3 DNA: TGTGCCAGCAGCCAGAGACAGGGGGCTTATGAG. It yields the protein CASSQRQGAYE. In full, the CDR3 is CASSQRQGAYEQFF.

About this clone: The read terminates 3 residues ahead of where the CDR3 ends, so the germline J gene completes it. This chain joins TRBV28 and TRBJ2-7; D unclear. Per the germline V gene, CDR1 is MDHEN and CDR2 is SYDVKM. V was shortened by 3 bases and J by 3 bases, with 6 bases between the two germline ends. This CDR3 is 12 amino acids long. The part of the CDR3 DNA that was read is TGTGCCAGCAGTTTTACTGGCTACGAG. Protein sequence: CASSFTGYE. Given in full, the CDR3 is CASSFTGYEQYF.

With regard to this clone: With the read ending 3 residues before the CDR3 end, the germline J gene is used to fill in that end. The J gene is TRBJ2-3, the V gene TRBV7-8; 7 bases are shared with TRBD2. Per germline, CDR1 SGHVS and CDR2 FQNEAQ. The CDR3 extends over 14 amino acids. V lost 5 bases, J lost 2 bases, and 4 bases stayed unmatched. CDR3 loop: CASSLLAATDTQYF. Partial CDR3 DNA: TGTGCCAGCAGCCTGCTAGCGGCCACAGATACG. Based on the CDR3 plus reference TRBV7-8 and TRBJ2-3, the full variable domain is GAGVSQSPRYKVAKRGQDVALRCDPISGHVSLFWYQQALGQGPEFLTYFQNEAQLDKSGLPSDRFFAERPEGSVSTLKIQRTQQEDSAVYLCASSLLAATDTQYFGPGTRLTVL.

Details on this clone: The read ends 3 residues before the CDR3 terminus; that terminus is restored from the germline J gene. The V call is TRBV2, the J call TRBJ2-2, with D unclear. CDR1 is SNHLY, CDR2 FYNNEI, per germline. CDR3 length: 14 amino acids. CDR3 bases read: TGTGCCAGTCTCCCAAGTTCAACTAATGAAAAG. This gives the protein CASLPSSTNEK. The whole CDR3 is CASLPSSTNEKLFF. Supplemented by reference TRBV2 and TRBJ2-2, the full variable domain reads EPEVTQTPSHQVTQMGQEVILRCVPISNHLYFYWYRQILGQKVEFLVSFYNNEISEKSEIFDDQFSVERPDGSNFTLKIRSTKLEDSAMYFCASLPSSTNEKLFFGEGSRLTVL.

As for this clone: From the germline J gene comes the end of the CDR3, since the read stops 3 residues before it. The chain uses TRBV5-1 and TRBJ2-7, with 7 nucleotides matching TRBD2. The CDR3 is 15 amino acids. CDR1 SGHRS and CDR2 YFSETQ come from the germline V gene. Losses at the gene ends were 4 bases for V and 6 bases for J; bases not matched to a gene: 13. The CDR3 reads CASSPSGRAHIEQYF. The sequenced part of the CDR3 DNA is TGCGCCAGCAGCCCCTCAGGGAGGGCCCACATCGAG.

With regard to this clone: The DNA ends 3 residues before the CDR3 does, and the rest of the CDR3 is filled in from the germline J gene. This rearrangement joins TRBV5-1 to TRBJ2-2; 7 nucleotides match TRBD1. The CDR3 is 15 amino acids. The V segment lost 0 bases and the J segment 7 bases; nucleotides outside the gene matches: 6. CDR1 SGHRS and CDR2 YFSETQ come from the germline V gene. The CDR3 is CASSLDRGYDGELFF. CDR3 DNA, as far as it was read: TGCGCCAGCAGCTTGGACAGGGGATATGACGGGGAG.

About this clone itself: The CDR3 is cut off 3 residues early in the read; its end comes from the germline J gene. J is TRBJ1-4 and V is TRBV11-2; D uncertain. CDR1 and CDR2 from the germline V gene are SGHAT and FQNNGV. The CDR3 is made up of 14 amino acids. Incomplete CDR3 DNA: TGTGCCAGCAGCTTAGATATAGGGCACTCACCA. Amino acids: CASSLDIGHSP. The whole CDR3 region reads CASSLDIGHSPLFF.

On this clone itself: The CDR3 goes on 3 residues after the read ends, and that part is filled in from the germline J gene. Other DNA sequences in the sample encode the same CDR3. V and J are TRBV5-1 and TRBJ1-2, with D possibly matching TRBD1 (5 bases). Germline values: CDR1 SGHRS, CDR2 YFSETQ. This CDR3 comprises 12 residues. The part of the CDR3 DNA that was read is TGCGCCAGCAGCTTCGGGGGAGAGGGC. It codes for CASSFGGEG. In full, the CDR3 reads CASSFGGEGYTF.

Concerning this clone: Read data end 3 residues before the CDR3 end; the end is taken from the germline J gene. The rearrangement joins TRBV7-2 to TRBJ1-2; perhaps TRBD1 as D (5 bases). The V gene's germline CDR1 is SGHTA and CDR2 FQGNSA. There are 15 residues in the CDR3. Incomplete CDR3 DNA: TGTGCCAGCAGCTTTAGCGGGGCTAGCACAGATACC. Protein: CASSFSGASTDT. The CDR3 as a whole reads CASSFSGASTDTYTF.

About this clone itself: The sequence runs out 3 residues before the end of the CDR3; the remainder is reconstructed from the germline J gene. The rearrangement uses TRBV2 and TRBJ2-5; no reliable D call. The CDR3 totals 12 residues. From germline, CDR1 is SNHLY and CDR2 FYNNEI. V dropped 6 bases and J dropped 2 bases, with 7 bases sitting between them. The sequenced CDR3 bases are TGTGCCAGCAGCTCCCTACAAGAGACC. Translation: CASSSLQET. The CDR3 in its entirety is CASSSLQETQYF.

With regard to this clone: The CDR3 is cut off 3 residues early in the read; its end comes from the germline J gene. The rearrangement uses TRBV5-1 and TRBJ2-3; D unresolved. CDR1 and CDR2 from the germline V gene are SGHRS and YFSETQ. CDR3 length: 15 amino acids. V was pared by 0 bases and J by 2 bases, with 10 bases between. Incomplete CDR3 DNA: TGCGCCAGCAGCTTGGACCCTAGAAACACAGATACG. It specifies CASSLDPRNTDT. The CDR3 reads in full as CASSLDPRNTDTQYF.

With respect to this clone: The observed sequence ends 3 residues before the CDR3 terminus, with the missing tail filled in from the germline J gene. This chain connects TRBV20-1 to TRBJ2-1, with 12 bases aligning to TRBD2. V was pared by 2 bases and J by 6 bases, with 2 bases of the junction left unmatched. CDR3 length: 14 residues. Germline assignment: CDR1 DFQATT and CDR2 SNEGSKA (reference sequence). The CDR3 spells CSARSSGRANEQFF. Incomplete CDR3 DNA: TGCAGTGCTAGATCTAGCGGGAGGGCCAATGAG.

On this clone itself: The read is 3 residues too short to cover the CDR3 end, so that end is filled in from the germline J gene. V gene TRBV2 combines with J gene TRBJ2-3; 8 positions match TRBD2. The CDR3 totals 14 residues. CDR1 is SNHLY and CDR2 is FYNNEI in the germline V gene. With 7 bases clipped from V and 0 bases from J, the junction kept 3 bases outside the gene matches. The DNA read from the CDR3 is TGTGCCAGCATAGCTAGCGGGAGCACAGATACG. This translates into CASIASGSTDT. The entire CDR3 reads CASIASGSTDTQYF.

In the case of this clone: The read finishes 3 residues shy of the CDR3 end, and the germline J gene is used to complete it. This rearrangement joins TRBV5-1 to TRBJ1-2; TRBD1 might be the D (6 bases). The germline gives CDR1 SGHRS, CDR2 YFSETQ. The CDR3 sequence is 12 residues long. V lost 9 bases and J lost 4, with 13 bases in between. The sequenced part of the CDR3 DNA is TGCGCCAACCAAAGGGGGTTCTATGGC. This encodes CANQRGFYG. In full, the CDR3 is CANQRGFYGYTF.

As for this clone: The CDR3 goes on 3 residues after the read ends, and that part is filled in from the germline J gene. This chain uses TRBV7-9 with TRBJ2-5; 10 positions agree with TRBD1. The CDR3 length is 15 residues. Looked up from germline, CDR1 is SEHNR and CDR2 is FQNEAQ (reference sequence). V was clipped by 3 bases and J by 6 bases; unmatched bases: 7. The CDR3 sequence is CASSFAWDRGKTQYF. The part of the CDR3 DNA that was read is TGTGCCAGCAGCTTCGCCTGGGACAGGGGAAAGACC.

In the case of this clone: The read ends 3 residues early relative to the CDR3; the germline J gene fills the gap. The chain employs TRBV20-1 and TRBJ2-1; 8 bases align to TRBD2. Trimming at V came to 2 bases and at J to 8 bases, leaving 8 bases not matched to a gene. CDR1 and CDR2 from the germline V gene are DFQATT and SNEGSKA (reference sequence). The CDR3 runs 14 residues. CDR3 in amino acids: CSARSSGGGDEQFF. Incomplete CDR3 DNA: TGCAGTGCTAGATCCAGCGGGGGCGGGGATGAG.

Comments on this clone: The read ends 3 residues early relative to the CDR3; the germline J gene fills the gap. The chain uses TRBV6-1 and TRBJ1-6, with D maybe TRBD1 (5 bases). The germline gives CDR1 MNHNS, CDR2 SASEGT. The CDR3 covers 14 residues. Trimming removed 2 bases at V and 10 bases at J, with 12 bases between. The CDR3 protein is CASSERRGGSPLHF. The CDR3 bases that were read are TGTGCCAGCAGTGAAAGGAGGGGCGGATCACCC.

Worth noting for this clone: The missing CDR3 end, 3 residues past where the read stops, is filled in from the germline J gene. The V gene is TRBV24-1, the J gene TRBJ2-3; tentatively, D is TRBD1 (6 bases). V was pared by 3 bases and J by 2 bases, with 14 bases between. The CDR3 is made up of 16 amino acids. Germline-derived CDR1 and CDR2 are KGHDR and SFDVKD. The sequenced part of the CDR3 DNA is TGTGCCACCAGTGATAGAAAAGGACAGTACACAGATACG. This encodes CATSDRKGQYTDT. The entire CDR3 reads CATSDRKGQYTDTQYF.

About this clone: The CDR3 is cut off 3 residues early in the read; its end comes from the germline J gene. The chain couples TRBV18 to TRBJ1-2, with TRBD1 matching over 10 bases. CDR3 length equals 15 residues. Germline V gives CDR1 KGHSH, CDR2 LQKENI. CDR3 sequence reads: CASSPETGGDDTYTF. The DNA read from the CDR3 is TGTGCCAGCTCACCGGAGACAGGGGGCGACGATACC.

About this clone: The read terminates 3 residues ahead of where the CDR3 ends, so the germline J gene completes it. The gene calls are TRBV19 and TRBJ2-3; 10 bases fit TRBD2. There are 15 residues in the CDR3. Looked up from germline, CDR1 is LNHDA and CDR2 is SQIVND (reference sequence). The CDR3 DNA, read in part, is TGTGCCAGTAGTCCTCTAGCGGGAGCGCAAGAGACG. Protein: CASSPLAGAQET. The full CDR3 sequence reads CASSPLAGAQETQYF.

Concerning this clone: The sequence runs out 3 residues before the end of the CDR3; the remainder is reconstructed from the germline J gene. The chain carries TRBV6-1 and TRBJ1-3; no firm D call. The CDR3 spans 15 residues. Germline loops: CDR1 MNHNS, CDR2 SASEGT. Trimming left V 3 bases short and J 0 bases short, with 9 bases between. This CDR3 reads CASSELDYSGNTIYF. CDR3 DNA, as far as it was read: TGTGCCAGCAGTGAGCTAGACTACTCTGGAAACACC.

A note on this clone: The missing CDR3 end, 3 residues past where the read stops, is filled in from the germline J gene. The V and J genes are TRBV7-9 and TRBJ2-7, with 7 bases matching TRBD1. CDR3 size: 13 residues. The trim removed 1 base at V and 3 bases at J, leaving 0 bases unmatched. CDR1 SEHNR and CDR2 FQNEAQ come from the germline V gene (reference sequence). The CDR3 sequence is CASSLGDSYEQYF. The sequenced CDR3 bases are TGTGCCAGCAGCTTAGGGGACAGCTACGAG.

The sequenced part of the CDR3 DNA is TGTGCCAGCAGTTCTCGTGGGCGGGGGTCGTACAATGAC. Its protein product is CASSSRGRGSYND. The CDR3 in full is CASSSRGRGSYNDYTF. The chain uses TRBV6-2 or TRBV6-3 and TRBJ1-2; TRBD1 might be the D (5 bases). The read ends 3 residues before the CDR3 terminus; that terminus is restored from the germline J gene. The CDR3 contains 16 residues. CDR1 MNHEY and CDR2 SVGEGT come from the germline V gene.

As regards this clone: From the germline J gene comes the end of the CDR3, since the read stops 3 residues before it. The chain joins TRBV5-6 to TRBJ2-7; 11 bases match TRBD2. Germline V gene data show CDR1 as SGHDT and CDR2 as YYEEEE. The CDR3 has 13 amino acids. V shed 5 bases, J shed 6 bases, and the junction held 4 bases outside the gene matches. This chain's CDR3 is CASRQTSGVEQYF. The sequenced CDR3 bases are TGTGCCAGCAGGCAGACTAGCGGGGTCGAG.

A word on this clone: Read coverage stops 3 residues before the CDR3 terminus; the germline J gene supplies the remainder. J is TRBJ2-5 and V is TRBV6-1, with D uncertain. Germline V gives CDR1 MNHNS, CDR2 SASEGT. Deletions cut 1 base from V and 5 bases from J, with 14 bases between. The CDR3 contains 15 residues. This CDR3 reads CASSEDVAAGETQYF. The covered CDR3 bases are TGTGCCAGCAGTGAAGATGTTGCGGCTGGTGAGACC.